A selection of T cell receptor beta chains follows, all from one sample in a study of T cells in Graves' hyperthyroidism and ophthalmopathy. Using its own MiXCR run on the multiplex PCR reads, TCRdb lists one record per CDR3 protein. The sample has more than 350,000 distinct CDR3 sequences; over 12% are singletons. Material: blood. The receptors here all came from a woman aged 60-70 years with Graves' ophthalmopathy. Each CDR3 is given with its conserved first and last residue. The D gene is left open where the match is weak. Size is stated for part of the rows, as once, few or many counts, or as a class when the clone is expanded.

TRBJ2-3	TRBV6-2/TRBV6-3	-	few	TGTGCCAGCAGTCCAAAGCCCCTCAAGGGTTCGACGCAGTATTTT	CASSPKPLKGSTQYF
TRBJ2-2	TRBV19	-	-	TGTGCCAGTAGTAGGGGGCTCGGGGAGCTGTTTTTT	CASSRGLGELFF
TRBJ2-1	TRBV6-2/TRBV6-3	-	-	TGCGCCAGCAGTAGCGGCGAGGCCTCTGGCTACAATGAGCAGTTCTTC	CASSSGEASGYNEQFF
TRBJ2-7	TRBV7-9	-	many	TGTGCCAGCAGCTTGGGTGGACCCCAGGAGCAGTACTTC	CASSLGGPQEQYF
TRBJ1-6	TRBV7-9	-	many	TGTGCCAGCAGCTCACCGGGAAATTCACCCCTCCACTTT	CASSSPGNSPLHF
TRBJ2-3	TRBV28	-	few	TGTGCCTGCAGTTTAAGTCAGCCCACAGATACGCAGTATTTT	CACSLSQPTDTQYF
TRBJ2-3	TRBV28	TRBD2	many	TGTGCCAGCAGTCTAAGCGGGAGTCCAACAGATACGCAGTATTTT	CASSLSGSPTDTQYF
TRBJ1-1	TRBV11-2	-	many	TGTGCCAGCAGCTTAGGGTCGAGAGGGGTCGAAGCTTTCTTT	CASSLGSRGVEAFF
TRBJ2-7	TRBV6-1	-	many	TGTGCCAGTCAACGGGGTGCAGCCTACGAGCAGTACTTC	CASQRGAAYEQYF
TRBJ1-2	TRBV2	-	-	TGTGCCAGCAGTGGTACCTGGGGAGGGAGCGGCTACACCTTC	CASSGTWGGSGYTF
TRBJ1-1	TRBV5-1	TRBD1	few	TGCGCCAGCAGCGTAACAGGGGGGAACACTGAAGCTTTCTTT	CASSVTGGNTEAFF
TRBJ2-7	TRBV28	-	many	TGTGCCAGCAGTTTACGTCACCGAGCAGTTCGGCAGTACTTC	CASSLRHRAVRQYF
TRBJ2-1	TRBV28	TRBD2	-	TGTGCCAGCACCCTATCCGGAGCGGGAGGTCAGCAGGAGCAGTTCTTC	CASTLSGAGGQQEQFF
TRBJ2-1	TRBV20-1	TRBD2	-	TGCAGTGCGGAGGCTCGGGGGGGGTACTACAATGAGCAGTTCTTC	CSAEARGGYYNEQFF
TRBJ2-1	TRBV7-3	TRBD2	-	TGTGCCAGCAGCCCGATACCGGGACTAGCAATGGGCAATGAGCAGTTCTTC	CASSPIPGLAMGNEQFF
TRBJ1-5	TRBV5-1	-	-	TGCGCCAGCAGCTTGGGGGGGGGACATAGGGGAGGCAATCAGCCCCAGCATTTT	CASSLGGGHRGGNQPQHF
TRBJ2-3	TRBV5-1	TRBD2	-	TGCGCCAGCAAAGCGGGAGGTCCAGATACGCAGTATTTT	CASKAGGPDTQYF
TRBJ1-5	TRBV20-1	-	-	TGCAGTGCGCGAGTGGGGGTCAATAGCAATCAGCCCCAGCATTTT	CSARVGVNSNQPQHF
TRBJ2-3	TRBV20-1	TRBD1	-	TGCAGTGCTAGTAACCGGGACAGGGGTGCAGATACGCAGTATTTT	CSASNRDRGADTQYF
TRBJ2-7	TRBV20-1	TRBD1	few	TGCAGTGCTAGAGTATCCGGGACAGGGTCCCCCTACGAGCAGTGCTTC	CSARVSGTGSPYEQCF
TRBJ2-3	TRBV4-1	-	-	TGCGCCAGCAGCCAAGGGACAGACACAGATACGCAGTATTTT	CASSQGTDTDTQYF
TRBJ1-1	TRBV2	-	many	TGTGCCAGCAGTGGGGCCAGGGCGAGGACTGAAGCTTTCTTT	CASSGARARTEAFF
TRBJ1-3	TRBV30	-	few	TGTGCCTGGAGTGGGGGTGGAAACACCATATATTTT	CAWSGGGNTIYF
TRBJ2-3	TRBV25-1	-	few	TGTGCCAGCAGTGAATCGGGGGACTTCACAGATACGCAGTATTTT	CASSESGDFTDTQYF
TRBJ2-7	TRBV28	TRBD2	many	TGTGCCAGCAGTTCCACTACGCTAGCGGGGGGTGAGCAGTACTTC	CASSSTTLAGGEQYF
TRBJ1-1	TRBV19	-	many	TGTGCCAGCTCCACCCGGGGGGCTCTGAACACTGAAGCTTTCTTT	CASSTRGALNTEAFF
TRBJ1-2	TRBV20-1	TRBD1	-	TGCAGTGCTACCTCAGGGACAGCCTATGGCTACACCTTC	CSATSGTAYGYTF
TRBJ2-2	TRBV19	-	-	TGTGCCATCGTGAGCAGCGGGGAGCTGTTTTTT	CAIVSSGELFF
TRBJ2-3	TRBV5-1	-	few	TGCGCCAGCAGCTTGGTTGGCAACACAGATACGCAGTATTTT	CASSLVGNTDTQYF
TRBJ1-2	TRBV28	-	many	TGTGCCAGCAGTTTCCTCTCCTATGGCTACACCTTC	CASSFLSYGYTF
TRBJ2-5	TRBV20-1	TRBD1	many	TGCAGTGCTGGAGGACAGGACCAAGAGACCCAGTACTTC	CSAGGQDQETQYF
TRBJ2-1	TRBV7-9	-	-	TGTGCCAGCAGCCCGGGGGTATCCTACAATGAGCAGTTCTTC	CASSPGVSYNEQFF
TRBJ2-4	TRBV5-1	TRBD2	many	TGCGCCAGCAGCTTGGAGGCTAGCGGACCCAAAAACATTCAGTACTTC	CASSLEASGPKNIQYF